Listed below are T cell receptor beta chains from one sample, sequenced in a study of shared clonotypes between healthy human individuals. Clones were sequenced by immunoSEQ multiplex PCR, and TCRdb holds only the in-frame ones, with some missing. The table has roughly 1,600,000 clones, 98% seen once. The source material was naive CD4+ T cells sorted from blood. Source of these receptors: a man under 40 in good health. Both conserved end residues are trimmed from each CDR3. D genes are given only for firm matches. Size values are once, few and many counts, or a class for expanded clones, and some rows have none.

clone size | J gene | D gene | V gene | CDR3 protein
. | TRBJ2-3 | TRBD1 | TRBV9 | AVLQGDTQY
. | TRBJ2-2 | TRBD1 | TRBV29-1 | SVGTGGTGELF
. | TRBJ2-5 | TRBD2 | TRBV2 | ATRGGGETQY
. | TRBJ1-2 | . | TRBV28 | ASSFGGFIRNYGYT
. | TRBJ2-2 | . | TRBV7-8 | ASSLVGGELF
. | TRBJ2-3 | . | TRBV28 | ASRGFRADTQY
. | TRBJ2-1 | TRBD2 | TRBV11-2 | ASSSPRSGRAYNEQF
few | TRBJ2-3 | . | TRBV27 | ASSSPAPDTQY
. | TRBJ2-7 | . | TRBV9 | ASSVRGDSGSEQY
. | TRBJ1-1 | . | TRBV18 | ASQRGSDTEAF
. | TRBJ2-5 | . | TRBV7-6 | ASSFRGETQY
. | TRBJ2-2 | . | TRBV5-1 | ASSLSRITGELF
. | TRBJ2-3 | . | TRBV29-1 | SVVGTPGTDTQY
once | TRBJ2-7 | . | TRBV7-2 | ASSLAGTSAYEQY
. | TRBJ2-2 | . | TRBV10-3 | AIRLQGNTGELF
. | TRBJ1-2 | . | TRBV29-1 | SVSGYT
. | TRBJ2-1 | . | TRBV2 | ASTIYNEQF
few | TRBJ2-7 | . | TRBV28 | ASTTPGLYEQY
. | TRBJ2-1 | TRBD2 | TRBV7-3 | ASRQAGTSVNEQF
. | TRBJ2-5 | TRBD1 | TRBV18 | ASSPRTGGETQY
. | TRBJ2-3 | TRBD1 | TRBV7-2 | ASSSTGTGGPDTQY
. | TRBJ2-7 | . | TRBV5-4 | ASSVGRAGEQY
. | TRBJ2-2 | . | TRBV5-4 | ASSFLSGNTGELF
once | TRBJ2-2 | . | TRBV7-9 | GNQGGTGELF
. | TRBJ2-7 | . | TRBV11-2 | ASRPGVYRHEQY
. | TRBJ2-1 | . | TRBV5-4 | ASIISGLSYNEQF
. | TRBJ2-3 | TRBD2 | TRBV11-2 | ASSRVGGADTQY
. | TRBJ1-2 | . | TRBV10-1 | ASSRGINYGYT
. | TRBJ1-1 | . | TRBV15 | ATSRLIQLAF
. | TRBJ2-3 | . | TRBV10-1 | ASSEGLHPTDTQY
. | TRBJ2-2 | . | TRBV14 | ASSQDTRELF
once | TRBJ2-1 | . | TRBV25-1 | ASSAPKAWVDEQF
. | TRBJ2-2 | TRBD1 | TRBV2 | ASSWDRGLTGELF
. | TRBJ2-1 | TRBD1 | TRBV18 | ASSSQGAGSYNEQF
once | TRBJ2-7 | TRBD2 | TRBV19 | AKAGGRNEQY
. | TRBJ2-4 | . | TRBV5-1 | ASSFPGEDIQY
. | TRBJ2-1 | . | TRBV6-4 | ASSDLPTSEQF
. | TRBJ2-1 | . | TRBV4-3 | ASSQESGAPSYNEQF
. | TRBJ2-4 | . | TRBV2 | ASSQEGRTKNIQY
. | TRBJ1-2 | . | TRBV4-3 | ASSHGNMGYT
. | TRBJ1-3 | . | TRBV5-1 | ASSLAGGSGNTIY
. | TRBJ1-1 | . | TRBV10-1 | ASSAIRGGREKAF
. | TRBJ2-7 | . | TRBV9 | ASHVGYEQY
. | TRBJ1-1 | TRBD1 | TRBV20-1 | SATQGREAF
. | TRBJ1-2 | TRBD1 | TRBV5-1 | ASSPVLNRGGDGYT
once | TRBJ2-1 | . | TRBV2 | ASSAERFNEQF
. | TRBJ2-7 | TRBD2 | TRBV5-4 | ASSLGAGFGYEQY
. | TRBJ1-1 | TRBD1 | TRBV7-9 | ASSPTGEDTEAF
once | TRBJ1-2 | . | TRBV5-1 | ASQDQLGANYGYT
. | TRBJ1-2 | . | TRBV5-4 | ASSPGSRNYGYT
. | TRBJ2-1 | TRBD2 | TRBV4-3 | ASSQVASGYSYNEQF
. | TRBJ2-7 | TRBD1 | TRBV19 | ASRRDRESSYEQY
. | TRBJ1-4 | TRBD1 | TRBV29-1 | SVQGANEKLF
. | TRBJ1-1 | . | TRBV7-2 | ASSPSRANTEAF
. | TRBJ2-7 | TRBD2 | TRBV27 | ASRPTSVPEQY